This TCR beta chain was recorded in a study of control samples from healthy donors and cancer patients. The CDR3 runs 13 residues. Germline V gene data show CDR1 as SGHDN and CDR2 as FVKESK. The V and J ends lost 4 bases and 4 bases respectively, with 9 bases between them. The table came from immunoSEQ multiplex PCR; TCRdb's copy has only in-frame clones and leaves some out. The sample table sets out fewer than 200,000 clones. This receptor was taken from a young woman in good health. This rearrangement joins TRBV14 to TRBJ2-3; no reliable D call. The sample was blood. The CDR3 sequence: CASSLGFPDTQYF. The CDR3 DNA reads TGTGCCAGCAGCCTAGGCTTCCCAGATACGCAGTATTTT.